This TCR beta chain was found in a study of Graves' ophthalmopathy and Graves' hyperthyroidism. Study observations and caveats: Predictions made by the model for ophthalmopathy progression reached 70.59% sensitivity and around 72% specificity. Among thyroid clonotypes expanded above 0.001 frequency, most also appeared in blood.

This clonotype was seen ten or more times. Antigen: not known. Using RNA transcripts, the TCR beta CDR3 regions were amplified. Investigators did first-round RT-PCR with HTBI primers, then second-round multiplex PCR. Using its own MiXCR run on the multiplex PCR reads, TCRdb lists one record per CDR3 protein. Of a few hundred thousand distinct CDR3 sequences listed, about 18% are singletons. Input material: peripheral blood. The clonotype was recovered from an adult woman with stable Graves' hyperthyroidism.

CDR3 in DNA: TGTGCCAGCAGGCTGACTTGGTCGGGCACCGGGGAGCTGTTTTTT. Its protein is CASRLTWSGTGELFF. The rearrangement links TRBV27 to TRBJ2-2; D remains ambiguous. Germline V CDR1 and CDR2: MNHEY, SMNVEV (reference sequence). The CDR3 is 15 amino acids. V dropped 6 bases and J dropped 4 bases, with 15 bases sitting between them.